The 16 T cell receptor beta chains below were found in one sample sequenced in a study of shared clonotypes between healthy human individuals (dated by TCRdb to about 2020). The method was the immunoSEQ multiplex PCR assay. TCRdb limited this immuneACCESS table to in-frame rearrangements with V and J called. A share of clones is missing; checked studies link under half to unresolved V genes, and the rest is unexplained. This sample is represented by about 450,000 clones; around 79% of them were singletons. The ten largest account for less than 15% of the sample. The sample consisted of PBMCs. These receptors were taken from a woman in her forties in good health. Some clones in this sample may be carry-over from other donors' samples.

The sample holds one count of this clone. The gene calls are TRBV2 and TRBJ2-2; TRBD2 is a possible D gene (6 bases). Trimming removed 7 bases from V and 0 bases from J, with 12 bases in between. From germline, CDR1 is SNHLY and CDR2 FYNNEI. The CDR3 is 15 residues long. CDR3 protein: CASKGLAANTGELFF. The DNA of the CDR3 is TGTGCCAGCAAAGGATTAGCGGCGAACACCGGGGAGCTGTTTTTT.

The V call is TRBV15, the J call TRBJ2-2; 7 bases match TRBD1. Germline CDR1 is LNHNV and CDR2 is YYDKDF (reference sequence). CDR3 length: 15 amino acids. The junction had 5 bases not matched to a gene; V was cut back by 3 bases and J by 4 bases. The CDR3 sequence: CATSRGQRRTGELFF. CDR3 nucleotide sequence: TGTGCCACCAGCAGGGGACAGCGACGCACCGGGGAGCTGTTTTTT.

This clone occurred once. This sequence joins TRBV7-2 and TRBJ1-2; TRBD1 is a possible D gene (6 bases). This CDR3 contains 15 residues. V was cut by 3 bases and J by 4 bases, with 15 bases left in between. Looked up from germline, CDR1 is SGHTA and CDR2 is FQGNSA. CDR3 nucleotides: TGTGCCAGCAGCTTCCCGGGGGCAGAGACCTATGGCTACACCTTC. As protein: CASSFPGAETYGYTF. Supplemented by reference TRBV7-2 and TRBJ1-2, the full variable domain reads GAGVSQSPSNKVTEKGKDVELRCDPISGHTALYWYRQSLGQGLEFLIYFQGNSAPDKSGLPSDRFSAERTGGSVSTLTIQRTQQEDSAVYLCASSFPGAETYGYTFGSGTRLTVV.

This clone is a singleton in its sample. The chain is built from TRBV29-1 and TRBJ1-5; perhaps TRBD1 as D (5 bases). Per the germline V gene, CDR1 is SQVTM and CDR2 is ANQGSEA. This CDR3 is built from 14 residues. Trimming left V 1 base short and J 1 base short, with 8 bases between. DNA for the CDR3: TGCAGCGTTGAAGTGGGGGGAAGCAATCAGCCCCAGCATTTT. Translation: CSVEVGGSNQPQHF. Supplemented by reference TRBV29-1 and TRBJ1-5, the full variable domain reads SAVISQKPSRDICQRGTSLTIQCQVDSQVTMMFWYRQQPGQSLTLIATANQGSEATYESGFVIDKFPISRPNLTFSTLTVSNMSPEDSSIYLCSVEVGGSNQPQHFGDGTRLSIL.

The chain combines TRBV14 with TRBJ2-7; D not certain. CDR1 SGHDN and CDR2 FVKESK come from the germline V gene. V gave up 0 bases and J gave up 3 bases, with 21 bases separating them. CDR3 length equals 18 residues. CDR3 bases: TGTGCCAGCAGCCAAGAGCCCCGCGACCTTGTAATGCGCTACGAGCAGTACTTC. This translates into CASSQEPRDLVMRYEQYF.

The V call is TRBV9, the J call TRBJ1-5, with D perhaps matching TRBD1 (6 bases). The CDR3 sequence is 15 residues long. V was clipped by 3 bases and J by 6 bases, with 16 bases between them. The germline gives CDR1 SGDLS, CDR2 YYNGEE. The CDR3 sequence is CASSALGQVGQPQHF. The CDR3 DNA reads as TGTGCCAGCAGCGCCCTGGGACAAGTGGGTCAGCCCCAGCATTTT.

The V and J genes are TRBV7-9 and TRBJ2-2, with 9 bases matching TRBD1. V was clipped by 5 bases and J by 4 bases; unmatched bases: 8. The CDR3 is made up of 16 amino acids. Germline-derived CDR1 and CDR2 are SEHNR and FQNEAQ (reference sequence). This CDR3 reads CASSRYRGRITGELFF. CDR3 DNA: TGTGCCAGCAGCCGGTACAGGGGGCGCATCACCGGGGAGCTGTTTTTT.

V gene TRBV7-6 combines with J gene TRBJ1-3; tentatively, D is TRBD1 (5 bases). CDR3 length equals 14 residues. The ends were cut back, 7 bases at V and 4 bases at J, with 14 bases in the middle. Germline values: CDR1 SGHVS, CDR2 FNYEAQ. This CDR3 is CASTSEGWGNTIYF. DNA of the CDR3: TGTGCCAGCACCTCCGAGGGGTGGGGAAACACCATATATTTT.

This clone was counted a few times. The V call is TRBV7-3, the J call TRBJ2-5; the match to TRBD1 covers 7 bases. The end of the DNA is better explained by TRBJ2-7, so the J call may be wrong. Germline CDR1 SGHTA, CDR2 FQGTGA. The CDR3 loop spans 13 amino acids. Written as DNA, the CDR3 is TGTGCCAGCAGCAGGGACAGAGCCTACGAGCAGTACTTC. It yields the protein CASSRDRAYEQYF.

The J gene is TRBJ1-5, the V gene TRBV5-6, with D possibly being TRBD1 (5 bases). The V gene's germline CDR1 is SGHDT and CDR2 YYEEEE. The V end was cut by 3 bases, the J end by 0 bases, with 13 bases between. The CDR3 length is 16 residues. The CDR3 coding sequence is TGTGCCAGCAGCTATCAAGGGGTCTATAGCAATCAGCCCCAGCATTTT. This encodes CASSYQGVYSNQPQHF.

The V and J genes are TRBV27 and TRBJ1-4; no clear D gene. V lost 3 bases and J lost 3, with 8 bases in between. Looked up from germline, CDR1 is MNHEY and CDR2 is SMNVEV (reference sequence). The CDR3 runs to 14 residues. The CDR3 coding sequence is TGTGCCAGCAGTTTGATTGGGGCTAATGAAAAACTGTTTTTT. This codes for CASSLIGANEKLFF.

The chain carries TRBV28 and TRBJ2-5; D unresolved. Judging by the DNA end, TRBJ2-7 fits better; the J call may be wrong. Germline loops: CDR1 MDHEN, CDR2 SYDVKM. CDR3 size: 13 residues. In nucleotides, the CDR3 is TGTGCCAGCAGGCCGGAGTATACCTACGAGCAGTACTTC. This translates into CASRPEYTYEQYF.

This sequence joins TRBV29-1 and TRBJ1-5; TRBD1 matches at 8 bases. The germline V gene encodes CDR1 SQVTM and CDR2 ANQGSEA. V trimming: 7 bases; J trimming: 2 bases; junction bases outside the gene matches: 7. The CDR3 runs 14 residues. CDR3 nucleotides: TGCAGCGCCCGACTGGGACAGGGCAATCAGCCCCAGCATTTT. Amino acid sequence: CSARLGQGNQPQHF.

This clone appeared a single time. This chain joins TRBV9 and TRBJ2-4; 9 bases align to TRBD2. J was trimmed by 9 bases and V by 4 bases; bases with no gene match: 14. This CDR3 region has 16 residues. Per germline, CDR1 SGDLS and CDR2 YYNGEE. The CDR3 sequence: CASSPQIAGVLGIQYF. In DNA form, the CDR3 reads TGTGCCAGCAGCCCCCAGATAGCGGGAGTTCTGGGCATTCAGTACTTC.

This rearrangement joins TRBV27 to TRBJ1-2, with D unclear. This CDR3 contains 12 residues. The germline V gene encodes CDR1 MNHEY and CDR2 SMNVEV (reference sequence). The V end lost 4 bases, the J end lost 10 bases, and 13 bases lay between the germline ends. CDR3 DNA: TGTGCCAGCAGTTCAGGCGTTGTTAACTACACCTTC. Protein: CASSSGVVNYTF.

The chain is built from TRBV18 and TRBJ2-5; no clear D gene. CDR1 is KGHSH, CDR2 LQKENI, per germline. The CDR3 consists of 13 residues. Trimming left V 6 bases short and J 5 bases short, with 13 bases between. The CDR3 loop is CASSQDSSETQYF. The DNA of the CDR3 is TGTGCCAGCTCCCAAGACTCGTCGGAGACCCAGTACTTC.